The 14 T cell receptor beta chains below all came from one sample that was sequenced in a study of blood T cell repertoires in COVID-19. The table came from immunoSEQ multiplex PCR; TCRdb's copy has only in-frame clones and leaves some out. Among approximately 200,000 clones, just under 90% were seen once, and the ten largest hold about 1.3%. Sequenced input: PBMCs or T cells enriched from blood (not recorded which). The receptor source for this set is a man aged 30 to 39 who had recovered from COVID-19.

This chain uses TRBV7-9 with TRBJ2-3; 14 positions match TRBD2. The CDR3 runs to 17 residues. Germline values: CDR1 SEHNR, CDR2 FQNEAQ (reference sequence). The J segment lost 4 bases and the V segment lost 4 bases, leaving 7 bases of the junction unmatched. CDR3: CASSSWTSGGLADTQYF. The CDR3 DNA is TGTGCCAGCAGCTCTTGGACTAGCGGGGGGCTGGCAGATACGCAGTATTTT.

The chain uses TRBV14 and TRBJ1-3; no firm D call. The CDR3 is made up of 15 amino acids. The V and J ends lost 1 base and 0 bases respectively, with 7 bases between them. The germline gives CDR1 SGHDN, CDR2 FVKESK. The CDR3 spells CASSQAGFSGNTIYF. The DNA of the CDR3 is TGTGCCAGCAGCCAAGCAGGATTCTCTGGAAACACCATATATTTT. Combining the CDR3 with reference TRBV14 and TRBJ1-3 gives the whole variable domain EAGVTQFPSHSVIEKGQTVTLRCDPISGHDNLYWYRRVMGKEIKFLLHFVKESKQDESGMPNNRFLAERTGGTYSTLKVQPAELEDSGVYFCASSQAGFSGNTIYFGEGSWLTVV.

This chain uses TRBV19 with TRBJ2-2, with TRBD2 identical over 8 bases. The V and J ends lost 4 bases and 5 bases, in that order; junction bases with no gene match: 9. CDR3 length: 16 residues. In germline, CDR1 is LNHDA, CDR2 SQIVND (reference sequence). The CDR3: CASSTEAGVWTGELFF. DNA of the CDR3: TGTGCCAGTAGTACAGAAGCGGGAGTATGGACCGGGGAGCTGTTTTTT.

CDR3 region: CASSLFGKEGYTF. The DNA of the CDR3 is TGTGCCAGCAGCTTGTTCGGGAAGGAGGGCTACACCTTC. This sequence joins TRBV5-8 and TRBJ1-2; D not certain. Trimming took 1 base from V and 8 from J, leaving 12 bases between them. Looked up from germline, CDR1 is SGHTS and CDR2 is YDEGEE. The CDR3 has 13 residues.

This clone was seen only a few times. J is TRBJ2-3 and V is TRBV7-2; D possibly corresponds to TRBD2 (6 bases). Germline V CDR1 and CDR2: SGHTA, FQGNSA. Trimming left V 1 base short and J 0 bases short, with 11 bases between. The CDR3 runs 16 residues. Here the CDR3 DNA reads TGTGCCAGCAGCTTAGTATTGGGGACTAGCACAGATACGCAGTATTTT. The encoded protein is CASSLVLGTSTDTQYF.

The rearrangement uses TRBV27 and TRBJ1-2; 8 bases line up with TRBD1. The CDR3 covers 14 residues. Germline CDR1 MNHEY, CDR2 SMNVEV (reference sequence). V gave up 3 bases and J gave up 2 bases; unmatched junction bases: 2. In DNA form, the CDR3 reads TGTGCCAGCAGTTTTTCAGGGGGCAACTATGGCTACACCTTC. Residues: CASSFSGGNYGYTF.

The V call is TRBV10-3, the J call TRBJ2-5; TRBD1 matches 9 bases. The CDR3 is made up of 15 amino acids. With V trimmed by 2 bases and J by 5 bases, 6 bases remained unmatched. Germline V gene sequence: CDR1 ENHRY, CDR2 SYGVKD. CDR3: CAISEPGQGRETQYF. CDR3 nucleotide sequence: TGTGCCATCAGTGAGCCGGGACAGGGCCGGGAGACCCAGTACTTC.

The chain is built from TRBV18 and TRBJ2-7, with a tentative D call TRBD2 (6 bases). This CDR3 has 15 amino acids. V was cut by 0 bases and J by 2 bases, with 11 bases left in between. Germline CDR1 is KGHSH and CDR2 is LQKENI. DNA of the CDR3: TGTGCCAGCTCACCACCGGGGGGATCGACCTACGAGCAGTACTTC. Translation gives CASSPPGGSTYEQYF.

The chain links TRBV30 to TRBJ2-1; 9 nucleotides match TRBD1. The V and J ends lost 2 bases and 8 bases, in that order; junction bases with no gene match: 10. The CDR3 is 15 residues long. The germline gives CDR1 GTSNPN, CDR2 SVGIG (reference sequence). CDR3 residues: CAWSHRDRVGDEQFF. In nucleotides, the CDR3 is TGTGCCTGGAGTCACCGGGACAGGGTAGGGGATGAGCAGTTCTTC. The full variable domain, completed using reference TRBV30 and TRBJ2-1, is SQTIHQWPATLVQPVGSPLSLECTVEGTSNPNLYWYRQAAGRGLQLLFYSVGIGQISSEVPQNLSASRPQDRQFILSSKKLLLSDSGFYLCAWSHRDRVGDEQFFGPGTRLTVL.

The J gene is TRBJ2-1, the V gene TRBV24-1; TRBD2 agrees at 11 bases. This CDR3 spans 16 amino acids. V gave up 2 bases and J gave up 8 bases; unmatched junction bases: 7. CDR1 and CDR2 (germline): KGHDR, SFDVKD. CDR3 DNA sequence: TGTGCCACCAGTGATTACAATAGCGGGGGGGCCGATGAGCAGTTCTTC. Translation: CATSDYNSGGADEQFF.

This chain connects TRBV7-2 to TRBJ1-6; D is possibly TRBD1 (6 bases). CDR1 SGHTA and CDR2 FQGNSA come from the germline V gene. The CDR3 covers 15 residues. The germline V and J ends were trimmed by 4 bases and 10 bases, with 17 bases remaining between them. The CDR3 protein is CASSSPGVKRSPLHF. Written as DNA, the CDR3 is TGTGCCAGCAGCTCGCCAGGGGTGAAGCGATCACCCCTCCACTTT.

This sequence joins TRBV6-5 and TRBJ2-2, with a possible D match to TRBD1 (5 bases). CDR1 is MNHEY and CDR2 is SVGAGI in the germline V gene. The CDR3 spans 13 residues. V was clipped by 6 bases and J by 4 bases, with 9 bases between them. CDR3 loop: CASRTVGTGELFF. CDR3 bases: TGTGCCAGCAGGACAGTCGGCACCGGGGAGCTGTTTTTT.

The CDR3 here is CASRRVAGGNGELFF. DNA of the CDR3: TGTGCCAGCAGGCGGGTAGCGGGGGGGAACGGGGAGCTGTTTTTT. The chain carries TRBV6-5 and TRBJ2-2; 11 nucleotides line up with TRBD2. The germline V gene encodes CDR1 MNHEY and CDR2 SVGAGI. V lost 6 bases to trimming and J lost 7 bases; unmatched junction nucleotides: 7. This CDR3 has 15 amino acids.

The chain couples TRBV6-1 to TRBJ1-2; no reliable D call. The CDR3 runs to 13 residues. Looked up from germline, CDR1 is MNHNS and CDR2 is SASEGT. V dropped 2 bases and J dropped 4 bases, with 8 bases sitting between them. CDR3 residues: CASSEFGPYGYTF. CDR3 in DNA: TGTGCCAGCAGTGAATTTGGCCCCTATGGCTACACCTTC.